Shown below are 23 T cell receptor beta chains from a single sample sequenced in a study of beta chain features in type 1 diabetes. Reverse transcribing all isolated RNA meant expressed TCRB transcripts were sequenced. Clones were read by immunoSEQ multiplex PCR, and TCRdb kept only the in-frame ones, dropping some. The data show over 700,000 clones, 15% to 20% seen once. Material: naive CD4+ T cells from blood. The source is a woman aged 18-30 years in good health.

The V call is TRBV11-3, the J call TRBJ2-3; D possibly corresponds to TRBD2 (6 bases). The CDR3 extends over 15 amino acids. The germline CDR1 and CDR2 sequences are SGHNT and YENEEA. The V end was cut by 2 bases, the J end by 6 bases, with 15 bases between. CDR3 nucleotides: TGTGCCAGCAGCTTAAGGGACTTACAGAGGGATACGCAGTATTTT. Translating gives CASSLRDLQRDTQYF.

Note on this clone: This same CDR3 is encoded by further DNA sequences in the sample. The genes are TRBV6-5 and TRBJ2-5; 12 bases fit TRBD2. The CDR3 covers 15 residues. With 2 bases clipped from V and 5 bases from J, the junction kept 3 bases outside the gene matches. Germline V lookup: CDR1 MNHEY, CDR2 SVGAGI. CDR3 in amino acids: CASSYLAGGRETQYF. DNA for the CDR3: TGTGCCAGCAGTTACCTAGCGGGAGGGCGGGAGACCCAGTACTTC.

The chain joins TRBV5-1 to TRBJ2-7, with 7 nucleotides matching TRBD2. From germline, CDR1 is SGHRS and CDR2 YFSETQ. The CDR3 spans 16 residues. V trimming: 0 bases; J trimming: 0 bases; junction bases outside the gene matches: 6. This chain's CDR3 is CASSLDLAVSSYEQYF. In DNA form, the CDR3 reads TGCGCCAGCAGCTTGGACCTAGCGGTTAGCTCCTACGAGCAGTACTTC. Supplemented by reference TRBV5-1 and TRBJ2-7, the full variable domain reads KAGVTQTPRYLIKTRGQQVTLSCSPISGHRSVSWYQQTPGQGLQFLFEYFSETQRNKGNFPGRFSGRQFSNSRSEMNVSTLELGDSALYLCASSLDLAVSSYEQYFGPGTRLTVT.

The chain links TRBV28 to TRBJ1-2; D might be TRBD1 (5 bases). Germline values: CDR1 MDHEN, CDR2 SYDVKM. V was cut by 5 bases and J by 4 bases, with 17 bases left in between. The CDR3 runs 15 residues. The CDR3 nucleotides are TGTGCCAGCAGTCCCCCCGGGGGGAATCGCTATGGCTACACCTTC. It is translated as CASSPPGGNRYGYTF.

Many counts were recorded for this clone. The chain couples TRBV28 to TRBJ1-1, with D uncertain. Looked up from germline, CDR1 is MDHEN and CDR2 is SYDVKM. The CDR3 has 11 residues. The germline V and J ends were trimmed by 11 bases and 3 bases, with 10 bases remaining between them. The CDR3 reads CAVNLHTEAFF. CDR3 in DNA: TGTGCCGTCAACCTTCACACTGAAGCTTTCTTT.

The chain has TRBV18 and TRBJ2-7; D uncertain. The V gene lost 3 bases and the J gene lost 2 bases, with 11 bases spanning the gap. The CDR3 has 14 residues. CDR1 KGHSH and CDR2 LQKENI come from the germline V gene. The CDR3 reads CASSPATATYEQYF. The CDR3 nucleotides are TGTGCCAGCTCACCGGCAACCGCGACCTACGAGCAGTACTTC.

This sequence joins TRBV27 and TRBJ2-2, with a tentative D call TRBD1 (6 bases). CDR3 length: 14 residues. Germline V gene sequence: CDR1 MNHEY, CDR2 SMNVEV (reference sequence). V was cut by 6 bases and J by 8 bases, with 16 bases left in between. The CDR3 DNA follows: TGTGCCAGCAGGCGCTCCAGGGGTTCGGGGGAGCTGTTTTTT. Protein: CASRRSRGSGELFF.

The table lists this clone with a few counts. The gene calls are TRBV6-6 and TRBJ2-5, with D possibly being TRBD1 (5 bases). Between the trimmed V and J ends, which lost 2 bases and 4 bases, there was a span of 14 bases. Germline-derived CDR1 and CDR2 are MNHNY and SVGAGI (reference sequence). The CDR3 extends over 15 amino acids. The CDR3 protein is CASSYGDRGGETQYF. CDR3 DNA: TGTGCCAGCAGTTACGGAGATAGGGGTGGAGAGACCCAGTACTTC.

The V gene is TRBV7-8, the J gene TRBJ2-1; no definite D call. Germline CDR1 reads SGHVS; CDR2 reads FQNEAQ. There are 13 residues in the CDR3. V was clipped by 6 bases and J by 4 bases, with 10 bases between them. The CDR3 DNA follows: TGTGCCAGCAGAGAAACAGAGTACAATGAGCAGTTCTTC. Translation gives CASRETEYNEQFF.

The chain recombines TRBV6-5 with TRBJ2-7; 7 positions agree with TRBD1. V gave up 7 bases and J gave up 9 bases; unmatched junction bases: 6. Germline-derived CDR1 and CDR2 are MNHEY and SVGAGI. The CDR3 is made up of 11 amino acids. The CDR3 region is CASTDRVGQYF. CDR3 in DNA: TGTGCCAGCACTGACAGGGTCGGGCAGTACTTC.

The chain carries TRBV2 and TRBJ2-4; the match to TRBD1 covers 7 bases. The CDR3 covers 14 residues. V lost 6 bases and J lost 6; bases outside the gene matches: 8. Germline V gene lookup returns CDR1 SNHLY and CDR2 FYNNEI. CDR3 nucleotides: TGTGCCAGCAGCGAACAGGGGCCCCCAAACATTCAGTACTTC. Protein: CASSEQGPPNIQYF.

In its sample, this clone was seen a few times. As DNA, the CDR3 is TGTGCCAGCAGGGACTCCGTGATAACCGGGGAGCTGTTTTTT. Translating it yields CASRDSVITGELFF. The rearrangement uses TRBV9 and TRBJ2-2, with D tentatively TRBD2 (5 bases). This CDR3 contains 14 residues. Trimming removed 5 bases at V and 5 bases at J, with 13 bases between. Germline-derived CDR1 and CDR2 are SGDLS and YYNGEE.

The chain couples TRBV7-9 to TRBJ2-5; no reliable D call. Germline CDR1 and CDR2: SEHNR and FQNEAQ (reference sequence). The CDR3 length is 14 residues. Trimming took off 7 bases at V and 1 base at J, with 13 bases between the two ends. The CDR3 region has the DNA TGTGCCAGCAATCCCTTCGGTGGCCAAGAGACCCAGTACTTC. The encoded protein is CASNPFGGQETQYF. The full variable domain, its missing parts supplied by reference TRBV7-9 and TRBJ2-5, is DTGVSQNPRHKITKRGQNVTFRCDPISEHNRLYWYRQTLGQGPEFLTYFQNEAQLEKSRLLSDRFSAERPKGSFSTLEIQRTEQGDSAMYLCASNPFGGQETQYFGPGTRLLVL.

The V call is TRBV19, the J call TRBJ1-1; no definite D call. V shed 7 bases and J shed 4 bases, with 13 bases lying between them. Germline CDR1 LNHDA, CDR2 SQIVND (reference sequence). This CDR3 is built from 13 residues. CDR3 in DNA: TGTGCCAGTACGGAGGGAATTGGCACTGAAGCTTTCTTT. Protein: CASTEGIGTEAFF.

J is TRBJ2-3 and V is TRBV27; D is tentatively TRBD1 or TRBD2 (5 bases each). Germline CDR1 and CDR2: MNHEY and SMNVEV (reference sequence). V dropped 6 bases and J dropped 2 bases, with 15 bases sitting between them. The CDR3 extends over 15 amino acids. The CDR3 loop is CASRPRGHNTDTQYF. The DNA of the CDR3 is TGTGCCAGCAGACCGAGGGGCCACAACACAGATACGCAGTATTTT.

CDR3 DNA sequence: TGTGCCAGCAGTGTGGGACTAGCGGGAGTTCCCTTTGAGCAGTTCTTC. Its protein product is CASSVGLAGVPFEQFF. The V and J genes are TRBV6-6 and TRBJ2-1; TRBD2 matches 14 bases. Germline V gene sequence: CDR1 MNHNY, CDR2 SVGAGI (reference sequence). The V gene end was trimmed by 5 bases and the J gene end by 9 bases; junction bases not matched to a gene: 9. The CDR3 length is 16 residues.

This clone was counted a few times. This CDR3 is CASSWGGYNEQFF. The CDR3 nucleotides are TGTGCCAGCAGCTGGGGTGGCTACAATGAGCAGTTCTTC. The chain combines TRBV5-4 with TRBJ2-1; no definite D call. There are 13 residues in the CDR3. Germline lookup yields CDR1 SGHNT and CDR2 YYREEE (reference sequence). V was pared by 3 bases and J by 3 bases, with 7 bases between.

This clone showed up just a few times. This chain uses TRBV5-1 with TRBJ2-2, with a tentative D call TRBD1 (5 bases). The CDR3 is 13 residues long. Germline V gene data show CDR1 as SGHRS and CDR2 as YFSETQ. Between the trimmed V and J ends, which lost 0 bases and 5 bases, there was a span of 5 bases. This CDR3 is CASSLEGTGELFF. As DNA, the CDR3 is TGCGCCAGCAGCTTGGAGGGGACCGGGGAGCTGTTTTTT.

In this sample, this clone turned up a few times. CDR3 bases: TGTGCCAGCAGCGGCGGGGAGCTGTTTTTT. Translation: CASSGGELFF. The V gene is TRBV2, the J gene TRBJ2-2; no clear D gene. Germline V lookup: CDR1 SNHLY, CDR2 FYNNEI. This CDR3 region has 10 residues. With 6 bases removed from V and 7 bases from J, the gap between germline ends came to 3 bases.

This chain uses TRBV7-2 with TRBJ1-1; D uncertain. CDR3 length: 13 amino acids. Trimming took off 4 bases at V and 1 base at J, with 7 bases between the two ends. The germline CDR1 and CDR2 sequences are SGHTA and FQGNSA. CDR3 amino acids: CASSSHTNTEAFF. The CDR3 DNA reads TGTGCCAGCAGCTCCCATACGAACACTGAAGCTTTCTTT. The variable domain in full, completed from reference TRBV7-2 and TRBJ1-1, reads GAGVSQSPSNKVTEKGKDVELRCDPISGHTALYWYRQSLGQGLEFLIYFQGNSAPDKSGLPSDRFSAERTGGSVSTLTIQRTQQEDSAVYLCASSSHTNTEAFFGQGTRLTVV.

The chain couples TRBV21-1 to TRBJ2-3. TRBV21-1 is a pseudogene. The CDR3 is 15 amino acids. CDR3 in amino acids: CASTMDMPSTDTQYF. The CDR3 coding sequence is TGTGCCAGCACCATGGATATGCCTAGCACAGATACGCAGTATTTT.

The chain carries TRBV15 and TRBJ2-1; 10 nucleotides agree with TRBD2. The V gene end was trimmed by 4 bases and the J gene end by 3 bases; junction bases not matched to a gene: 9. Germline V gene data show CDR1 as LNHNV and CDR2 as YYDKDF (reference sequence). The CDR3 length is 17 residues. The CDR3 region is CATSTKLGLAVYNEQFF. CDR3 bases: TGTGCCACCAGCACTAAATTAGGACTAGCGGTCTACAATGAGCAGTTCTTC.

V usage is TRBV6-5 and J usage is TRBJ2-1; D possibly corresponds to TRBD2 (6 bases). This CDR3 is built from 14 residues. Germline V CDR1 and CDR2: MNHEY, SVGAGI. The V end lost 1 base, the J end lost 11 bases, and 15 bases lay between the germline ends. CDR3 sequence (DNA): TGTGCCAGCAGTTACTTTGGTCAGGGACTGAAGCAGTTCTTC. Amino acids: CASSYFGQGLKQFF.